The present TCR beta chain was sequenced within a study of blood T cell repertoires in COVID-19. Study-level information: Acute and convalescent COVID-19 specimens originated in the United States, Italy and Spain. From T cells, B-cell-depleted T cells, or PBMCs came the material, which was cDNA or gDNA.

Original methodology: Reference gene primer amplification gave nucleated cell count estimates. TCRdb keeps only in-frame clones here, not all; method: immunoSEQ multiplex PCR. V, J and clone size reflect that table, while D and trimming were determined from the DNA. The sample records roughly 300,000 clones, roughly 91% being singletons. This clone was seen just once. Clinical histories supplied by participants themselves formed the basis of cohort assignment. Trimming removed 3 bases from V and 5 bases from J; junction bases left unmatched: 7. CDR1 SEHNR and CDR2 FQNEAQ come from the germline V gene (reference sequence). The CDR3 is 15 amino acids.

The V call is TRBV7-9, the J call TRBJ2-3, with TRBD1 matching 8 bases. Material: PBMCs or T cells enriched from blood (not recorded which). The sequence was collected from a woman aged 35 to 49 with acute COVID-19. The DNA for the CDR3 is TGTGCCAGCAGCTTTTGGACAGGGACGGGAGATACGCAGTATTTT. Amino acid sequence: CASSFWTGTGDTQYF.